The following is a T cell receptor (beta chain) sequence with its context. What antigen it recognizes has not been identified. Base qualities are not at hand, and no much larger clone is one base apart. Taken from the germline V gene (reference sequence), the CDR1 and CDR2 loops are WNHNN and SYGVQD. The trim is 0 bases for V and 2 bases for J, with a gap of 7 bases between the germline ends. Inclusive of the bounding cysteine and phenylalanine, the CDR3 is 15 residues long. This entry keeps only the CDR3 DNA: 45 bases, framed from base 1. The data are from a study of Graves' ophthalmopathy and Graves' hyperthyroidism (dated by TCRdb to 2016 to 2019). For context, the study as a whole: Stable hyperthyroidism was defined as no progression to ophthalmopathy within 18 months of follow-up. Following sample collection, hyperthyroidism patients were given methimazole at a starting dose of 30 mg daily, and ophthalmopathy patients were given high-dose intravenous methylprednisolone. To explore V-J signatures distinguishing ophthalmopathy from hyperthyroidism, a discovery set of around 100 patients (more than 40 ophthalmopathy, over 55 stable hyperthyroidism) was enrolled. In roughly 6 hyperthyroidism patients, the T-cell repertoire of thyroid tissue was compared with the T-cell repertoire of blood. The study used TCR beta repertoire signatures to distinguish Graves' ophthalmopathy from Graves' hyperthyroidism and to predict progression to ophthalmopathy. For independent validation, a separate cohort was made up of around 19 hyperthyroidism patients plus 17 patients who later progressed from hyperthyroidism to ophthalmopathy. In total, 135 blood samples were TCR-sequenced: approximately 42 ophthalmopathy, some 75 hyperthyroidism and some 17 hyperthyroidism-to-ophthalmopathy patients.

What the research found in general, with its limitations: Most expanded thyroid clonotypes with frequency above 0.001 were also detected in blood, suggesting blood repertoires may reflect the thyroid immune response. In validation, the model predicted ophthalmopathy progression with about 71% sensitivity and about 73% specificity; eleven to twelve predicted patients were CT-confirmed with GO in a median of approximately 6.5 months. Ophthalmopathy was separated from stable hyperthyroidism by the 13-signature model with 85% to 90% sensitivity and 81% to 84% specificity in cross-validation and with 80%/75% in the test set. Sample size was not predetermined statistically, and investigators were not blinded to group allocation.

Hyperthyroidism patients were newly diagnosed, were aged 18 to 65 years, and had a disease duration under 2 months. Anyone with other autoimmune diseases, uncontrolled infections, pregnancy or lactation was excluded from the study. Diagnosis was based on clinical symptoms, serum thyroxine, TRAb, thyroid ultrasound and orbital computed tomography. Total RNA was extracted using Trizol reagent, and RNA quality was checked on an Agilent 2100 Bioanalyzer. TCR beta CDR3 regions were amplified from RNA transcripts for repertoire sequencing. A first-round RT-PCR used HTBI primers with the Qiagen OneStep RT-PCR kit, followed by a second-round multiplex PCR, size selection and purification. Sequencing of the libraries was carried out on an Illumina HiSeq2000 in paired-end mode with 100 bp reads. From the authors' description of their analysis: SOAPnuke was used to process the reads, throwing out any read that had adapters, had uncalled bases, had a mean Phred below 15, or lacked an exact constant-primer or identifier match. High-quality paired reads were merged with COPE v1.2.5. Clonotypes were defined as unique nucleotide sequences and were aligned to IMGT TRB V, D and J references using MiTCR v1.1. The analysis was limited to V-J combinations with a frequency above 0.0001, which together covered around 99% of the repertoires. For each V-J combination, a TCR clonal expansion and chaos score was defined as the ratio of F50 clonal expansion to chaos observed in the TCRdist matrix. Welch's t-statistics and random forest were used to narrow the features down to around 12 V-J combinations, which were then fed into a naive Bayes classifier. Thyroid-blood repertoire similarity was quantified with the Morisita-Horn index. TCRdb cleaned the public reads at Q25 with fastp, built clones with MiXCR and kept in-frame beta chains. One record per CDR3 amino acid sequence lists the most common genes and DNA. TCRdb, not the original authors, processed these V and J calls. In this sample the table shows over a million distinct CDR3 sequences, 36% of which occur a single time. The top ten constitute around 10% of the sample.

The specimen sequenced was peripheral blood or thyroid tissue (not recorded which). The rearranged chain carries TRBV10-1 and TRBJ2-2; TRBD1 could be the D gene, as 5 bases match. The clonotype was recovered from an adult man with Graves' hyperthyroidism. CDR3 loop: CASSESRTNTGELFF. The bases read TGCGCCAGCAGTGAGTCAAGGACAAACACCGGGGAGCTGTTTTTT.